The clone carrying this T cell receptor (beta chain) has just one count. Its antigen is currently unknown. Here immunoSEQ multiplex PCR was the method, and the copy in TCRdb shows in-frame clones only, minus some. The sample contains tens of thousands of clones, less than 90% of which appear only once. CDR1 is SGHTA and CDR2 is FQGNSA in the germline V gene. V lost 2 bases and J 4 bases, leaving 4 bases between the germline ends. The CDR3 sequence is 12 residues long. This sample was included in a study of a mutant IDH1 vaccine in newly diagnosed glioma. Across the study: Patients were started on vaccination 4-6 weeks after radiotherapy alone, or with temozolomide cycles.

Sample time point: week 35, safety follow-up. What each vaccine dose contained was 300 ug of mutant IDH1 20-mer peptide, accompanied by topical imiquimod. There were eight vaccinations for patients, given in weeks 1, 3, 5, 7, 11, 15, 19 and 23. The chain is built from TRBV7-2 and TRBJ2-3; no definite D call. Sample: PBMCs, taken from a glioma patient whose treatment included an IDH1 peptide vaccine. The TCR sequence derives from a man aged 40-55 years with glioma. The CDR3, as DNA: TGTGCCAGCAGCTTATTAGCAGATACGCAGTATTTT. Amino acids: CASSLLADTQYF. Complete variable domain (other parts from reference TRBV7-2 and TRBJ2-3): GAGVSQSPSNKVTEKGKDVELRCDPISGHTALYWYRQSLGQGLEFLIYFQGNSAPDKSGLPSDRFSAERTGGSVSTLTIQRTQQEDSAVYLCASSLLADTQYFGPGTRLTVL.